This paragraph covers one TCR beta chain sequence. What it recognizes is unknown. With V trimmed by 5 bases and J by 7 bases, 12 bases remained unmatched. Germline loops: CDR1 SGHTA, CDR2 FQGNSA. The CDR3 contains 17 residues. This sample was included in a study of blood T cells in healthy people across ages. General study results and limits: Both higher diversity and more naive CD4+ cells marked long-lived donors when set against aged donors.

Through a sample-barcoded 5' primer and a J-beta primer mix, a second PCR was run for roughly 7 to 11 cycles. All cDNA molecules were each tagged by a template-switch adaptor with 12 random nucleotides. TCRdb processed the 5' RACE reads anew with MiXCR; each CDR3 protein has one entry. The sample includes fewer than 2,000,000 distinct CDR3 sequences, approximately 40% of them seen just once. No fewer than 6 million PBMCs went into each sample. The chain employs TRBV7-2 and TRBJ2-7, with 15 nucleotides matching TRBD2. This TCR was recovered from a human donor in good health. The sample consisted of blood. Here the CDR3 reads CASSRRGLAGGSGEQYF. The DNA for the CDR3 is TGTGCCAGCAGCCGAAGAGGACTAGCGGGGGGGAGTGGGGAGCAGTACTTC. Full variable domain (missing parts from reference TRBV7-2 and TRBJ2-7): GAGVSQSPSNKVTEKGKDVELRCDPISGHTALYWYRQSLGQGLEFLIYFQGNSAPDKSGLPSDRFSAERTGGSVSTLTIQRTQQEDSAVYLCASSRRGLAGGSGEQYFGPGTRLTVT.